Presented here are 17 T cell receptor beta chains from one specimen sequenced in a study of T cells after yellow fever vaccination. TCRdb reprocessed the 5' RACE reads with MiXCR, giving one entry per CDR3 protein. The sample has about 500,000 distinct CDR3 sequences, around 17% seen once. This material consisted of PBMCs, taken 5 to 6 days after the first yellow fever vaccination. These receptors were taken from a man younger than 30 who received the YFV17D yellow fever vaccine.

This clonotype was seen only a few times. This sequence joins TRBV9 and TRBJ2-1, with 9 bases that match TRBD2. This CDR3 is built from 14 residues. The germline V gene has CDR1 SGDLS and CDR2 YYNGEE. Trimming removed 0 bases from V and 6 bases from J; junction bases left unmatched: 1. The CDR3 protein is CASSVGGLANEQFF. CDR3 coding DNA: TGTGCCAGCAGCGTAGGGGGACTAGCCAATGAGCAGTTCTTC.

The CDR3 is CASSARVSYEQYV. CDR3 DNA: TGTGCCAGCAGTGCTCGAGTTTCCTACGAGCAGTACGTC. This chain links TRBV6-2 or TRBV6-3 with TRBJ2-7, with D unresolved. Germline lookup yields CDR1 MNHEY and CDR2 SVGEGT. This CDR3 is built from 13 residues. V lost 5 bases to trimming and J lost 1 base, with 9 bases between them.

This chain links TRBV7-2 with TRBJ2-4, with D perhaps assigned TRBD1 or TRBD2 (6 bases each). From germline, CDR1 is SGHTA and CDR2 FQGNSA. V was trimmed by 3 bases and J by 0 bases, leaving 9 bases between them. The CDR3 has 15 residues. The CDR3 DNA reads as TGTGCCAGCAGCTTTGGGGGGCAAGCCAAAAACATTCAGTACTTC. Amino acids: CASSFGGQAKNIQYF. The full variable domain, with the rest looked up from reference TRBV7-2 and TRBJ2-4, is GAGVSQSPSNKVTEKGKDVELRCDPISGHTALYWYRQSLGQGLEFLIYFQGNSAPDKSGLPSDRFSAERTGGSVSTLTIQRTQQEDSAVYLCASSFGGQAKNIQYFGAGTRLSVL.

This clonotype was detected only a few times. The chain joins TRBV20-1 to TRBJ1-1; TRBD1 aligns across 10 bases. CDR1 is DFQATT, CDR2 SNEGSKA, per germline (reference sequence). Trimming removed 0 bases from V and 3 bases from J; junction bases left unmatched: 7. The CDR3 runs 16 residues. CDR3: CSAREREGTGDTEAFF. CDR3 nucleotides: TGCAGTGCTAGAGAAAGAGAGGGGACAGGGGACACTGAAGCTTTCTTT.

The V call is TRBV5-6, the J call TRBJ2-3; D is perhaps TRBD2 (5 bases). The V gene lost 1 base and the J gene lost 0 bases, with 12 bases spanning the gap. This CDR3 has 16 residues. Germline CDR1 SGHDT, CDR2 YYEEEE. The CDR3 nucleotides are TGTGCCAGCAGCTTGTTCTGGGAGTCTAGCACAGATACGCAGTATTTT. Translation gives CASSLFWESSTDTQYF.

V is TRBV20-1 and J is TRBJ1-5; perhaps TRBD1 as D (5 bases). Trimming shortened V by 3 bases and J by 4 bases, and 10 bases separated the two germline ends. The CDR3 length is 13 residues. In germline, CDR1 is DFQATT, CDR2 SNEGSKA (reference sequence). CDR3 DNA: TGCAGTGCTAGCGCGGACACAAATCAGCCCCAGCATTTT. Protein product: CSASADTNQPQHF.

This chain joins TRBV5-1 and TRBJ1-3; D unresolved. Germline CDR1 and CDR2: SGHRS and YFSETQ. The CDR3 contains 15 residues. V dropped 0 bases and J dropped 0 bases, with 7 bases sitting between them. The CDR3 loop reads CASSLDGFSGNTIYF. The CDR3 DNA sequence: TGCGCCAGCAGCTTGGACGGGTTCTCTGGAAACACCATATATTTT.

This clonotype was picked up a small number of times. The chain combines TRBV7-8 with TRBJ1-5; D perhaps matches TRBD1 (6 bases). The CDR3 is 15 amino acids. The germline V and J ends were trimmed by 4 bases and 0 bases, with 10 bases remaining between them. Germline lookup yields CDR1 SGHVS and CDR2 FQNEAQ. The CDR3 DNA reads TGTGCCAGCAGCTCCGGACAGTATAGCAATCAGCCCCAGCATTTT. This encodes CASSSGQYSNQPQHF.

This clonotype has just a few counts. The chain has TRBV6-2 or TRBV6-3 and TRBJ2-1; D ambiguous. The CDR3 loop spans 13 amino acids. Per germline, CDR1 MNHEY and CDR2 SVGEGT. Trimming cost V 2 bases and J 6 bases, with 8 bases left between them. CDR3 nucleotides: TGTGCCAGCAGTTACGTGCTGATCAATGAGCAGTTCTTC. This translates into CASSYVLINEQFF.

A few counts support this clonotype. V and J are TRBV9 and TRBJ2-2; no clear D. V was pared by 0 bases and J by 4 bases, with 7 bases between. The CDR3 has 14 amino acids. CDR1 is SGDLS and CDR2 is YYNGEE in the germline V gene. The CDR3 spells CASSVGRGTGELFF. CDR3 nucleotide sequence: TGTGCCAGCAGCGTAGGGCGAGGCACCGGGGAGCTGTTTTTT.

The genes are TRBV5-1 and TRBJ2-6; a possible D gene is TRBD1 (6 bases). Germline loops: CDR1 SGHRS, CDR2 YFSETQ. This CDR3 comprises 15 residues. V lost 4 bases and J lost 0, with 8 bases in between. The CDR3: CASSGQISGANVLTF. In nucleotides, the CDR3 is TGCGCCAGCAGCGGACAGATCTCTGGGGCCAACGTCCTGACTTTC.

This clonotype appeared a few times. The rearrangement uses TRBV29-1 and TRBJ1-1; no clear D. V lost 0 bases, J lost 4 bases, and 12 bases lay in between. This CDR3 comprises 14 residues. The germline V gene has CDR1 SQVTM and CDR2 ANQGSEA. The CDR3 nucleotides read TGCAGCGTTGAAGAAAAGTTCAGTGTCACTGAAGCTTTCTTT. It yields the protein CSVEEKFSVTEAFF.

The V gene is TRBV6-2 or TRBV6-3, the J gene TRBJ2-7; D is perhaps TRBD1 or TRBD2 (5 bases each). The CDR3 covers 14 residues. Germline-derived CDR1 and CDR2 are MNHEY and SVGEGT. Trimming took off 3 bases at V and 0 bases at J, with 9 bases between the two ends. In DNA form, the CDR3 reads TGTGCCAGCAGTTATAAGGGGAGCTCCTACGAGCAGTACGTC. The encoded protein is CASSYKGSSYEQYV.

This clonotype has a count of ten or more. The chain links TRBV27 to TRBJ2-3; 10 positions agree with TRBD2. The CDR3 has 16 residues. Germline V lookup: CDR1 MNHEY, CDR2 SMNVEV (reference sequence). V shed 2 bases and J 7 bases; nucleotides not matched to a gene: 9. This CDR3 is CASSLNPAGGPNTQYF. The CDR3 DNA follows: TGTGCCAGCAGTTTAAATCCAGCGGGGGGGCCAAATACGCAGTATTTT.

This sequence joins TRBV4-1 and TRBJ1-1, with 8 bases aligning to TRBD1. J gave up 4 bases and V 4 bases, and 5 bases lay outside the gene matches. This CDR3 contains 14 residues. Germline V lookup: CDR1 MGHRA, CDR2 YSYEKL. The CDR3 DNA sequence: TGCGCCAGCAGCCCCGGGACAGGTATCACTGAAGCTTTCTTT. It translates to CASSPGTGITEAFF.

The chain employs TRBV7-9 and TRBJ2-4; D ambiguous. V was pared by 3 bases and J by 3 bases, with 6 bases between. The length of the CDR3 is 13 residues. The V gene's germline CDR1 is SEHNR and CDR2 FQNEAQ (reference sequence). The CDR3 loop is CASSLNSKNIQYF. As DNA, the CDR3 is TGTGCCAGCAGCTTGAACAGCAAAAACATTCAGTACTTC.

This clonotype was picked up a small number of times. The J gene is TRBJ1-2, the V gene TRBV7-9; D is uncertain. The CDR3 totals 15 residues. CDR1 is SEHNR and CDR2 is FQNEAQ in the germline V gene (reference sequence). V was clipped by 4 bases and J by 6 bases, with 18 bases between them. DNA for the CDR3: TGTGCCAGCAGCTCTTCTAGGGAGCAGGCACATGGCTACACCTTC. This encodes CASSSSREQAHGYTF.